A selection of T cell receptor beta chains follows, all from one sample in a study of T cell responses to AZD1222 COVID-19 vaccine. The protocol was immunoSEQ multiplex PCR, while the TCRdb copy is restricted to in-frame clones and leaves out a portion. The sample has around 100,000 clones; over 80% are singletons. Specimen: peripheral blood, collected on day 0 of AZD1222 vaccination. The receptors were sampled from an adult in good health. CDR3s include the opening cysteine and the closing phenylalanine or tryptophan. A D gene is named only where the DNA matches it firmly. Some rows have no size entry. The others give once, few or many, or a class for an expanded clone.

>-|TRBV7-8|TRBJ1-3|-
TGTGCCAGCAGCTTAGCGCCCGATTCAGGGACTGGAAACACCATATATTTT
CASSLAPDSGTGNTIYF
>-|TRBV7-9|TRBJ2-3|-
TGTGCCAGCAGCATCTTGAGCACAGATACGCAGTATTTT
CASSILSTDTQYF
>-|TRBV6-5|TRBJ1-5|-
TGTGCCACCAAGATTCAGGGATATAGCAATCAGCCCCAGCATTTT
CATKIQGYSNQPQHF
>-|TRBV4-2|TRBJ1-1|TRBD1
TGTGCCAGCAGCTTTCCCTCAGGGGGGATCACTGAAGCTTTCTTT
CASSFPSGGITEAFF
>-|TRBV28|TRBJ1-6|-
TGTGCCAGCATCTTCGGCGGTAGCTCCTATAATTCACCCCTCCACTTT
CASIFGGSSYNSPLHF
>once|TRBV6-5|TRBJ1-2|-
TGTGCCAGCAGTTTTCGACAGTCGGGCTATGGCTACACCTTC
CASSFRQSGYGYTF
>-|TRBV5-8|TRBJ1-1|-
TGTGCCAGCAGCTGGATCATGAACACTGAAGCTTTCTTT
CASSWIMNTEAFF
>few|TRBV7-9|TRBJ1-2|-
TGTGCCAGCAGCTTATCGGCAGCGATCTATGGCTACACCTTC
CASSLSAAIYGYTF
>-|TRBV11-2|TRBJ2-1|TRBD2
TGTGCCAGCAGCTGGAGCGGGGGGGCAAATGAGCAGTTCTTC
CASSWSGGANEQFF
>-|TRBV9|TRBJ1-5|-
TGTGCCAGCAGCGTAGGGGGGAGCAATCAGCCCCAGCATTTT
CASSVGGSNQPQHF
>-|TRBV19|TRBJ2-7|TRBD1
TGTGCCAGTAGTATACAGGGGGCATTGGTGGGCGAGCAGTACTTC
CASSIQGALVGEQYF
>-|TRBV10-3|TRBJ2-2|-
TGTGCCATCAGTGATATGAACACCGGGGAGCTGTTTTTT
CAISDMNTGELFF
>-|TRBV28|TRBJ1-6|TRBD1
TGTGCCAGCAGTTTGACAGGGGGTTCCTATAATTCACCCCTCCACTTT
CASSLTGGSYNSPLHF
>-|TRBV21-1|TRBJ2-2|-
TGTGCCAGCAGGTGGGTAGCGGGAGTTTCTTATTCCGGGGAGCTGTTTTTT
CASRWVAGVSYSGELFF
>-|TRBV9|TRBJ1-1|-
TGTGCCAGCAGCCTAGAGGGTGAAACTGAAGCTTTCTTT
CASSLEGETEAFF
>once|TRBV3-1/TRBV3-2|TRBJ2-7|TRBD1
TGTGCCAGCAGCCCCATCAGGGGGCTTGAGCAGTACTTC
CASSPIRGLEQYF
>once|TRBV12-3/TRBV12-4|TRBJ1-2|TRBD1
TGTGCCAGCAGACAGGGGGCCGGGAATGGCTACACCTTC
CASRQGAGNGYTF
>-|TRBV7-2|TRBJ1-1|TRBD1
TGTGCCAGCAGCTTAGGTGGGGACAGGGGGGCTTTCTTT
CASSLGGDRGAFF
>-|TRBV7-2|TRBJ1-2|TRBD1
TGTGCCAGCAGCTTAGTTTCCGGGACAGGGTTGGAGTATGGCTACACCTTC
CASSLVSGTGLEYGYTF
>once|TRBV21-1|TRBJ2-2|-
TGTGCCAGCAGCTACCGGACAGGGACCACCGGGGAGCTGTTTTTT
CASSYRTGTTGELFF
>-|TRBV9|TRBJ2-2|TRBD2
TGTGCCAGCAGCAGACCCGGGACTAGCGGGAGAAGTTGGACCGGGGAGCTGTTTTTT
CASSRPGTSGRSWTGELFF
>-|TRBV28|TRBJ1-3|-
TGTGCCAGCAGTTTATTTGGCTCTGGAAACACCATATATTTT
CASSLFGSGNTIYF
>-|TRBV7-2|TRBJ2-7|-
TGTGCCAGCAGCTTAAACCCCCCGGGGACGGGGGACGAGCAGTACTTC
CASSLNPPGTGDEQYF
>-|TRBV15|TRBJ1-2|-
TGTGCCACCAGCAGAGATTTGGATTACTATGGCTACACCTTC
CATSRDLDYYGYTF
>-|TRBV6-5|TRBJ2-1|TRBD1
TGTGCCAGCAGAGACGACAGGGCCGATGAGCAGTTCTTC
CASRDDRADEQFF
>-|TRBV7-9|TRBJ2-7|-
TGTGCCAGCAGCCCAGCCGGATACGAGCAGTACTTC
CASSPAGYEQYF
>once|TRBV3-1/TRBV3-2|TRBJ1-6|TRBD1
TGTGCCAGCAGCCAAGACGGCAGGGGGTATAATTCACCCCTCCACTTT
CASSQDGRGYNSPLHF
>-|TRBV5-8|TRBJ2-5|TRBD2
TGTGCCAGCAGCTTGGGGCGGGGGGCGCGTCAAGAGACCCAGTACTTC
CASSLGRGARQETQYF
>-|TRBV12-3/TRBV12-4|TRBJ1-2|TRBD1
TGTGCCAGCAGCACAGGGGCGTGGGGCTACACCTTC
CASSTGAWGYTF
>-|TRBV5-1|TRBJ2-5|-
TGCGCCAGCAGCCTATCGACAGGGAGGGAGACCCAGTACTTC
CASSLSTGRETQYF
>once|TRBV11-1|TRBJ2-2|-
TGTGCCAGCAGGGCAACGGTGAACACCGGGGAGCTGTTTTTT
CASRATVNTGELFF
>few|TRBV10-2|TRBJ2-2|-
TGCGCCAGCAACAAACAGGGCAACACCGGGGAGCTGTTTTTT
CASNKQGNTGELFF
>few|TRBV30|TRBJ2-7|-
TGTGCCTGGAGTGTTGGGGGGCCGCCCAACGAGCAGTACTTC
CAWSVGGPPNEQYF
>-|TRBV7-2|TRBJ2-3|-
TGTGCCAGCAGCGCCCGGGTTGGCGGGGCGGGCACAGATACGCAGTATTTT
CASSARVGGAGTDTQYF
>-|TRBV4-3|TRBJ1-1|-
TGCGCCAGCAGCCAAGTAGCGGGGAACACTGAAGCTTTCTTT
CASSQVAGNTEAFF
>-|TRBV7-9|TRBJ2-4|TRBD2
TGTGCCAGCAAGGCTAGCGGGAAAAACATTCAGTACTTC
CASKASGKNIQYF
>few|TRBV7-7|TRBJ2-2|-
TGTGCTAGCAGTTTCGGGACTTTTAACACCGGGGAGCTGTTTTTT
CASSFGTFNTGELFF
>-|TRBV3-1/TRBV3-2|TRBJ2-3|TRBD1
TGTGCCAGCAGGCGACAGGGGGGCACAGATACGCAGTATTTT
CASRRQGGTDTQYF
>-|TRBV2|TRBJ2-7|TRBD2
TGTGCCAGCCATAGAAGCGGGGGGGCCTTCGACGAGCAGTACTTC
CASHRSGGAFDEQYF
>-|TRBV25-1|TRBJ1-2|-
TGTGCCAGCAGTGGGGAGGCAGGGACAAGCTCAATCTATGGCTACACCTTC
CASSGEAGTSSIYGYTF
>once|TRBV24-1|TRBJ2-2|TRBD1
TGTGCCACCCAGCCCGGACAGGGAAAGATGAACACCGGGGAGCTGTTTTTT
CATQPGQGKMNTGELFF
>-|TRBV7-2|TRBJ1-3|TRBD1
TGTGCCAGCAGCTTAAATACAGGGGTTGGAAACACCATATATTTT
CASSLNTGVGNTIYF
>few|TRBV6-5|TRBJ1-2|-
TGTGCCAGCAGTTATAGATCGAGTAACTATGGCTACACCTTC
CASSYRSSNYGYTF
>-|TRBV10-1|TRBJ2-3|-
TGCGCCAGCAGTGAGCCGCCAGGCTCGCGGAACACAGATACGCAGTATTTT
CASSEPPGSRNTDTQYF
>-|TRBV18|TRBJ2-2|-
TGTGCCAGCTCACCTGGGTCCGGGGAGCTGTTTTTT
CASSPGSGELFF
>-|TRBV6-5|TRBJ2-3|-
TGTGCCAGCAGTAGAGGGGAGGCAACAACAGATACGCAGTATTTT
CASSRGEATTDTQYF
>-|TRBV9|TRBJ2-3|TRBD1
TGTGCCAGCACCCCAGGGGGTTTAGACACAGATACGCAGTATTTT
CASTPGGLDTDTQYF
>-|TRBV3-1/TRBV3-2|TRBJ1-5|TRBD1
TGTGCCAGCAGCATGCCCGGGACAGGGGGGAATCAGCCCCAGCATTTT
CASSMPGTGGNQPQHF
>-|TRBV6-5|TRBJ1-5|-
TGTGCCAGCAGGTACTCGGGGGGCGGCAATCAGCCCCAGCATTTT
CASRYSGGGNQPQHF
>-|TRBV28|TRBJ2-7|-
TGTGCCAGCAGTTTGACTAAGACCTACGAGCAGTACTTC
CASSLTKTYEQYF
>-|TRBV18|TRBJ1-1|-
TGTGCCAGCTCACCCAGCCAGGGACTGTGGGGCACTGAAGCTTTCTTT
CASSPSQGLWGTEAFF
>once|TRBV23-1|TRBJ2-3|-
TGCGCCAGCAGTCAACCGGGACACACAGATACGCAGTATTTT
CASSQPGHTDTQYF
>-|TRBV5-3|TRBJ1-4|-
TGTGCCAGAAGGGCGGCGCGACGGGAAAAACTGTTTTTT
CARRAARREKLFF
>-|TRBV27|TRBJ1-5|-
TGTGCCAGCAGGGAGGCAGGGGTTGGCAATCAGCCCCAGCATTTT
CASREAGVGNQPQHF
>-|TRBV7-2|TRBJ2-7|-
TGTGCCAGCAGCTTACAGAGTTCCTACGAGCAGTACTTC
CASSLQSSYEQYF
>-|TRBV21-1|TRBJ2-1|-
TGTGCCAGCAGCGCCTTATCATTAGCCACGGCCTACAATGAGCAGTTCTTC
CASSALSLATAYNEQFF
>-|TRBV30|TRBJ2-3|-
TGTGCCTGGAGCCCGTCAGATACGCAGTATTTT
CAWSPSDTQYF
>-|TRBV3-1/TRBV3-2|TRBJ1-2|-
TGTGCCAGCAGCCAGAACAACGGGTATGGCTACACCTTC
CASSQNNGYGYTF
>few|TRBV10-2|TRBJ2-5|-
TGCGCCAGCAGTGAGTCGCTCTGGACTACGGGGGAGACCCAGTACTTC
CASSESLWTTGETQYF